These 30 T cell receptor beta chains came from one sample sequenced in a study of blood T cell repertoires in COVID-19. The data were produced by immunoSEQ multiplex PCR, yet TCRdb's version contains in-frame clones alone and is incomplete. The table lists about 150,000 clones, 75% to 80% of them singletons. The specimen sequenced was peripheral blood. These TCRs come from a man aged 80 or over with acute or convalescent COVID-19.

The chain uses TRBV12-3 or TRBV12-4 and TRBJ1-5; 7 bases agree with TRBD1. V shed 11 bases and J 7 bases; nucleotides not matched to a gene: 11. The CDR3 is made up of 13 amino acids. The CDR3 DNA sequence: TGTGCCTCCTCGAAGGGGGCTGACCAGCCCCAGCATTTT. As protein: CASSKGADQPQHF.

J is TRBJ2-2 and V is TRBV24-1; D gene unclear. Germline-derived CDR1 and CDR2 are KGHDR and SFDVKD. Trimming took off 6 bases at V and 6 bases at J, with 4 bases between the two ends. The length of the CDR3 is 11 residues. CDR3 residues: CATSHAGELFF. The CDR3 DNA reads as TGTGCCACCAGTCATGCCGGGGAGCTGTTTTTT.

The chain couples TRBV14 to TRBJ2-2; TRBD1 aligns across 7 bases. There are 16 residues in the CDR3. V was pared by 4 bases and J by 5 bases, with 10 bases of the junction left unmatched. CDR1 is SGHDN, CDR2 FVKESK, per germline. For the CDR3, the DNA is TGTGCCAGCAGCCCCTGGGATAGGGGGCGAACCGGGGAGCTGTTTTTT. It codes for CASSPWDRGRTGELFF.

The CDR3 sequence is CASSAGPVSAQPQHF. CDR3 DNA: TGTGCCAGCAGCGCAGGGCCTGTCTCAGCGCAGCCCCAGCATTTT. The chain recombines TRBV9 with TRBJ1-5; the D gene is possibly TRBD1 (5 bases). The V gene lost 3 bases and the J gene lost 7 bases, with 17 bases spanning the gap. CDR3 length equals 15 residues. Germline V gene data show CDR1 as SGDLS and CDR2 as YYNGEE.

V usage is TRBV25-1 and J usage is TRBJ1-2; 8 bases map to TRBD1. The length of the CDR3 is 14 residues. Germline-derived CDR1 and CDR2 are MGHDK and SYGVNS. V was pared by 4 bases and J by 4 bases, with 5 bases of the junction left unmatched. This chain's CDR3 is CASSGDRSLYGYTF. The CDR3 DNA sequence: TGTGCCAGCAGTGGGGACAGGAGCCTCTATGGCTACACCTTC.

The chain has TRBV5-1 and TRBJ2-3; 7 bases line up with TRBD2. V was pared by 4 bases and J by 4 bases, with 12 bases of the junction left unmatched. The germline CDR1 and CDR2 sequences are SGHRS and YFSETQ. This CDR3 contains 16 residues. The CDR3 spells CASSLASGGRADTQYF. Written as DNA, the CDR3 is TGCGCCAGCAGCCTGGCTAGCGGCGGACGCGCAGATACGCAGTATTTT.

The chain recombines TRBV5-4 with TRBJ2-3; 8 bases match TRBD2. From germline, CDR1 is SGHNT and CDR2 YYREEE (reference sequence). This CDR3 has 17 residues. After removal of 2 bases from V and 0 bases from J, the junction contained 8 bases not matched to a gene. CDR3 in DNA: TGTGCCAGCAGCTTTGGTTCAACTAGCGGTAGCACAGATACGCAGTATTTT. It encodes CASSFGSTSGSTDTQYF.

This clone was seen ten or more times. The chain combines TRBV7-9 with TRBJ2-2, with 7 bases that match TRBD2. Germline CDR1 reads SEHNR; CDR2 reads FQNEAQ (reference sequence). CDR3 size: 11 residues. The junction had 4 bases not matched to a gene; V was cut back by 11 bases and J by 7 bases. CDR3 DNA: TGTGCCCCGGGAGGCAGCGGGGAGCTGTTTTTT. The encoded protein is CAPGGSGELFF.

This clone showed up many times. The chain joins TRBV6-6 to TRBJ2-1, with D possibly TRBD1 on 6 matching bases. V shed 0 bases and J shed 3 bases, with 9 bases lying between them. The CDR3 is made up of 15 amino acids. Germline values: CDR1 MNHNY, CDR2 SVGAGI (reference sequence). In nucleotides, the CDR3 is TGTGCCAGCAGTTACTCGACAGGAGGCTACAATGAGCAGTTCTTC. This encodes CASSYSTGGYNEQFF.

The CDR3 DNA follows: TGTGCCAGCACTCTCAGTCGGGGGGGGGAGCTGTTTTTT. Translation gives CASTLSRGGELFF. The chain recombines TRBV2 with TRBJ2-2, with D possibly TRBD2 on 6 matching bases. CDR3 length equals 13 residues. Germline-derived CDR1 and CDR2 are SNHLY and FYNNEI. The V end was cut by 7 bases, the J end by 8 bases, with 14 bases between. Using reference TRBV2 and TRBJ2-2 for the parts outside the CDR3, the full variable domain is EPEVTQTPSHQVTQMGQEVILRCVPISNHLYFYWYRQILGQKVEFLVSFYNNEISEKSEIFDDQFSVERPDGSNFTLKIRSTKLEDSAMYFCASTLSRGGELFFGEGSRLTVL.

V gene TRBV3-1 (or the pseudogene TRBV3-2) combines with J gene TRBJ1-1, with unresolved D. V gave up 2 bases and J gave up 1 base, with 8 bases separating them. The CDR3 spans 14 residues. CDR1 and CDR2 (germline): LGHDT, YNNKEL (reference sequence). The DNA of the CDR3 is TGTGCCAGCAGCCAATCCGACAAGAACACTGAAGCTTTCTTT. Translated: CASSQSDKNTEAFF.

The chain is built from TRBV7-9 and TRBJ1-6; TRBD1 might be the D (5 bases). Germline V CDR1 and CDR2: SEHNR, FQNEAQ (reference sequence). With 3 bases removed from V and 4 bases from J, the gap between germline ends came to 16 bases. This CDR3 comprises 17 residues. CDR3 in DNA: TGTGCCAGCAGCTTGACCTCCTTGGGACTGTATAATTCACCCCTCCACTTT. Protein: CASSLTSLGLYNSPLHF.

This sequence joins TRBV7-2 and TRBJ2-7, with D tentatively TRBD2 (6 bases). The germline CDR1 and CDR2 sequences are SGHTA and FQGNSA. V lost 5 bases to trimming and J lost 12 bases, with 17 bases between them. The CDR3 spans 12 residues. The CDR3: CASSAQGGFLYF. In DNA form, the CDR3 reads TGTGCCAGCAGCGCCCAGGGAGGTTTTTTGTACTTC.

The chain recombines TRBV2 with TRBJ2-7, with D perhaps TRBD1 (5 bases). The CDR3 has 14 residues. With 2 bases removed from V and 2 bases from J, the gap between germline ends came to 10 bases. Germline V gene data show CDR1 as SNHLY and CDR2 as FYNNEI. CDR3 nucleotide sequence: TGTGCCAGCAGTGAATTGGACACTGCCTACGAGCAGTACGTC. Protein: CASSELDTAYEQYV.

This clone was seen a few times. This chain joins TRBV24-1 and TRBJ2-1, with 11 positions matching TRBD1. This CDR3 region has 19 residues. Germline loops: CDR1 KGHDR, CDR2 SFDVKD. V shed 5 bases and J 8 bases; nucleotides not matched to a gene: 19. CDR3 nucleotides: TGTGCCACCAGTGTCCCACCGGGACAGGGGGAAGAATTAGGAGATGAGCAGTTCTTC. Its protein product is CATSVPPGQGEELGDEQFF.

Only one count was recorded for this clone. The chain couples TRBV7-2 to TRBJ2-1; 8 bases are shared with TRBD2. CDR1 and CDR2 (germline): SGHTA, FQGNSA. There are 15 residues in the CDR3. V trimming: 5 bases; J trimming: 8 bases; junction bases outside the gene matches: 11. DNA of the CDR3: TGTGCCAGCAGCCCGAGCGGGGGCCCATTACATGAGCAGTTCTTC. Amino acids: CASSPSGGPLHEQFF.

In this sample, this clone turned up once. The chain carries TRBV2 and TRBJ1-2; TRBD1 aligns across 8 bases. Trimming at V came to 6 bases and at J to 2 bases, leaving 11 bases not matched to a gene. Per germline, CDR1 SNHLY and CDR2 FYNNEI. This CDR3 region has 16 residues. The DNA of the CDR3 is TGTGCCAGCAGGGCGGCCCCGACAGGGGTGAACTATGGCTACACCTTC. It yields the protein CASRAAPTGVNYGYTF. The full variable domain, in which reference TRBV2 and TRBJ1-2 provide the parts outside the CDR3, is EPEVTQTPSHQVTQMGQEVILRCVPISNHLYFYWYRQILGQKVEFLVSFYNNEISEKSEIFDDQFSVERPDGSNFTLKIRSTKLEDSAMYFCASRAAPTGVNYGYTFGSGTRLTVV.

The genes are TRBV5-4 and TRBJ2-6; D perhaps matches TRBD1 (5 bases). The V gene's germline CDR1 is SGHNT and CDR2 YYREEE (reference sequence). The V gene lost 4 bases and the J gene lost 2 bases, with 10 bases spanning the gap. CDR3 size: 15 residues. Here the CDR3 DNA reads TGTGCCAGCAGCGCCACAGGTACTGGGGCCAACGTCCTGACTTTC. It is translated as CASSATGTGANVLTF.

This chain uses TRBV24-1 with TRBJ2-6; possibly TRBD1 for D (6 bases). This CDR3 region has 15 residues. V lost 4 bases and J 2 bases, leaving 8 bases between the germline ends. The germline V gene encodes CDR1 KGHDR and CDR2 SFDVKD. The CDR3 nucleotides read TGTGCCACCAGTGACAGGGGCCCTGGGGCCAACGTCCTGACTTTC. Protein sequence: CATSDRGPGANVLTF.

In its sample, this clone was seen once. This chain connects TRBV7-2 to TRBJ2-7, with 12 bases identical to TRBD1. Germline loops: CDR1 SGHTA, CDR2 FQGNSA. V lost 5 bases, J lost 4 bases, and 3 bases stayed unmatched. The CDR3 runs to 14 residues. The DNA of the CDR3 is TGTGCCAGCAGCCCGGGACAGGGGGCTTACGAGCAGTACTTC. It specifies CASSPGQGAYEQYF.

This clone was seen a single time. V and J are TRBV5-1 and TRBJ2-7, with D tentatively TRBD2 (7 bases). Trimming pared 2 bases from V and 3 bases from J, leaving 15 bases between. CDR3 length: 15 amino acids. Germline assignment: CDR1 SGHRS and CDR2 YFSETQ. CDR3 protein: CASSLLAGAIYEQYV. The CDR3 bases are TGCGCCAGCAGCTTACTGGCGGGGGCGATCTACGAGCAGTACGTC.

A few counts support this clone. This chain connects TRBV19 to TRBJ1-3; possible D gene TRBD1, 6 bases. CDR1 and CDR2 from the germline V gene are LNHDA and SQIVND (reference sequence). V lost 3 bases and J 2 bases, leaving 17 bases between the germline ends. The length of the CDR3 is 17 residues. The CDR3 here is CASSIWIGGSTGNTIYF. The CDR3 coding sequence is TGTGCCAGTAGTATTTGGATAGGGGGATCGACTGGAAACACCATATATTTT.

In its sample, this clone was seen many times. The CDR3 sequence: CASSPYGYNEQFF. The CDR3 nucleotides read TGTGCCAGCTCACCCTACGGTTACAATGAGCAGTTCTTC. V usage is TRBV18 and J usage is TRBJ2-1; D gene ambiguous. Germline CDR1 is KGHSH and CDR2 is LQKENI. CDR3 length: 13 amino acids. The V and J ends lost 3 bases and 4 bases respectively, with 7 bases between them. Supplemented by reference TRBV18 and TRBJ2-1, the full variable domain reads NAGVMQNPRHLVRRRGQEARLRCSPMKGHSHVYWYRQLPEEGLKFMVYLQKENIIDESGMPKERFSAEFPKEGPSILRIQQVVRGDSAAYFCASSPYGYNEQFFGPGTRLTVL.

The chain links TRBV5-1 to TRBJ2-1; 10 bases are a match to TRBD2. The V and J ends lost 4 bases and 10 bases, in that order; junction bases with no gene match: 8. The CDR3 extends over 14 amino acids. The germline V gene encodes CDR1 SGHRS and CDR2 YFSETQ. In nucleotides, the CDR3 is TGCGCCAGCAGCATTAGCGGGGGGAAAGAAGAGCAGTTCTTC. Its translation is CASSISGGKEEQFF.

The V and J genes are TRBV29-1 and TRBJ1-2, with D maybe TRBD1 (5 bases). Germline V lookup: CDR1 SQVTM, CDR2 ANQGSEA. Trimming took 1 base from V and 6 from J, leaving 15 bases between them. The CDR3 extends over 14 amino acids. In DNA form, the CDR3 reads TGCAGCGTTGAAGCGGGCGCAGGGCTCCATGGCTACACCTTC. Protein: CSVEAGAGLHGYTF.

The rearrangement joins TRBV20-1 to TRBJ2-2; TRBD2 aligns across 7 bases. The germline CDR1 and CDR2 sequences are DFQATT and SNEGSKA (reference sequence). This CDR3 has 15 amino acids. J lost 0 bases, V lost 3 bases, and 4 bases had no gene match. CDR3 sequence (DNA): TGCAGTGCTAGTTCCGGGGGGTCGAACACCGGGGAGCTGTTTTTT. Protein sequence: CSASSGGSNTGELFF.

The rearrangement uses TRBV20-1 and TRBJ1-1, with D possibly matching TRBD1 (5 bases). V was cut by 3 bases and J by 1 base, with 9 bases left in between. This CDR3 has 13 amino acids. CDR1 and CDR2 from the germline V gene are DFQATT and SNEGSKA (reference sequence). CDR3 DNA sequence: TGCAGTGCTAGTGTAGACAGGAACACTGAAGCTTTCTTT. Translated: CSASVDRNTEAFF.

The DNA of the CDR3 is TGTGCCAGTAGTATTGAGGCGGGACAGGGAGGCCCGGCGATTTATGGCTACACCTTC. Its translation is CASSIEAGQGGPAIYGYTF. The rearrangement joins TRBV19 to TRBJ1-2, with 9 nucleotides matching TRBD1. The length of the CDR3 is 19 residues. Germline V gene data show CDR1 as LNHDA and CDR2 as SQIVND (reference sequence). V shed 3 bases and J 5 bases; nucleotides not matched to a gene: 19.

The chain employs TRBV5-8 and TRBJ1-1, with TRBD1 matching 8 bases. The CDR3 contains 14 residues. J was trimmed by 3 bases and V by 5 bases; bases with no gene match: 6. CDR1 and CDR2 from the germline V gene are SGHTS and YDEGEE. The CDR3 region has the DNA TGTGCCAGCAGGGGGCGGGACAGGCACACTGAAGCTTTCTTT. Amino acids: CASRGRDRHTEAFF. The whole variable domain, remainder taken from reference TRBV5-8 and TRBJ1-1, is EAGVTQSPTHLIKTRGQQATLRCSPISGHTSVYWYQQALGLGLQFLLWYDEGEERNRGNFPPRFSGRQFPNYSSELNVNALELEDSALYLCASRGRDRHTEAFFGQGTRLTVV.

The gene calls are TRBV19 and TRBJ1-5, with 8 nucleotides matching TRBD1. Trimming removed 7 bases from V and 1 base from J; junction bases left unmatched: 9. The CDR3 has 16 amino acids. CDR1 is LNHDA and CDR2 is SQIVND in the germline V gene (reference sequence). CDR3 sequence: CASTWAGGISNQPQHF. The CDR3 DNA follows: TGTGCCAGTACCTGGGCAGGGGGCATAAGCAATCAGCCCCAGCATTTT. The full variable domain, rest sourced from reference TRBV19 and TRBJ1-5, is DGGITQSPKYLFRKEGQNVTLSCEQNLNHDAMYWYRQDPGQGLRLIYYSQIVNDFQKGDIAEGYSVSREKKESFPLTVTSAQKNPTAFYLCASTWAGGISNQPQHFGDGTRLSIL.